The 17 T cell receptor beta chains in this list originate from one sample, sequenced in a study of blood T cell repertoires in COVID-19. The method was immunoSEQ multiplex PCR; TCRdb's version includes in-frame clones alone and lacks a portion of them. The sample contains 25,000 to 30,000 clones, about nine tenths of which appear only once. Material: peripheral blood. The origin of the receptors is a man aged 45-65 years with active COVID-19.

This clone has only a few counts. V usage is TRBV5-1 and J usage is TRBJ2-4, with 7 nucleotides matching TRBD2. The CDR3 length is 13 residues. V was pared by 4 bases and J by 8 bases, with 6 bases of the junction left unmatched. Germline CDR1 reads SGHRS; CDR2 reads YFSETQ. The CDR3: CASSRGRGDIQYF. Written as DNA, the CDR3 is TGCGCCAGCAGCCGGGGCCGGGGGGACATTCAGTACTTC.

This clone was seen once. J is TRBJ2-5 and V is TRBV5-1; 8 nucleotides line up with TRBD1. In germline, CDR1 is SGHRS, CDR2 YFSETQ. J gave up 5 bases and V 0 bases, and 9 bases lay outside the gene matches. The length of the CDR3 is 16 residues. The CDR3 loop reads CASSLAGTGGFETQYF. In DNA form, the CDR3 reads TGCGCCAGCAGCTTGGCCGGAACAGGGGGATTTGAGACCCAGTACTTC.

The gene calls are TRBV14 and TRBJ2-3; D may be TRBD2 (6 bases). The ends were cut back, 3 bases at V and 0 bases at J, with 16 bases in the middle. CDR1 is SGHDN and CDR2 is FVKESK in the germline V gene. This CDR3 comprises 17 residues. The CDR3 spells CASSQLAGLTSTDTQYF. DNA of the CDR3: TGTGCCAGCAGCCAGTTGGCGGGACTCACTAGCACAGATACGCAGTATTTT.

This clone showed up just once. Other nucleotide sequences from this sample produce the same CDR3. The chain links TRBV5-6 to TRBJ2-7; D is uncertain. The germline CDR1 and CDR2 sequences are SGHDT and YYEEEE. V was cut by 0 bases and J by 3 bases, with 4 bases left in between. The CDR3 runs 12 residues. The CDR3: CASSLGLYEQYV. The CDR3 DNA is TGTGCCAGCAGCTTGGGGCTCTACGAGCAGTACGTC.

A single count supports this clone. The chain carries TRBV3-1 (or the pseudogene TRBV3-2) and TRBJ1-4; D call uncertain. Germline V lookup: CDR1 LGHDT, CDR2 YNNKEL (reference sequence). CDR3 length equals 15 residues. V lost 4 bases, J lost 9 bases, and 18 bases lay in between. The CDR3 coding sequence is TGTGCCAGCAGCCCTACAATGGGCAGCTCGAAAAAACTGTTTTTT. Encoded protein: CASSPTMGSSKKLFF.

This rearrangement joins TRBV14 to TRBJ2-7; D is unclear. Trimming left V 0 bases short and J 0 bases short, with 12 bases between. The germline V gene encodes CDR1 SGHDN and CDR2 FVKESK. The CDR3 sequence is 16 residues long. The CDR3 reads CASSQDLQPNSYEQYF. The DNA of the CDR3 is TGTGCCAGCAGCCAAGATCTACAGCCAAACTCCTACGAGCAGTACTTC.

The chain carries TRBV11-1 and TRBJ2-2; the D is unclear. Germline V gene sequence: CDR1 SGHAT, CDR2 FQDESV (reference sequence). V was pared by 3 bases and J by 1 base, with 6 bases between. The CDR3 has 14 residues. CDR3 protein: CASSLGWNTGELFF. The CDR3 DNA reads TGTGCCAGCAGCTTGGGCTGGAACACCGGGGAGCTGTTTTTT.

V gene TRBV6-5 combines with J gene TRBJ1-5; D uncertain. This CDR3 region has 14 residues. V was clipped by 6 bases and J by 0 bases, with 9 bases between them. Germline CDR1 is MNHEY and CDR2 is SVGAGI. DNA of the CDR3: TGTGCCAGCAGAGCGCCGAATAGCAATCAGCCCCAGCATTTT. It is translated as CASRAPNSNQPQHF.

This chain links TRBV29-1 with TRBJ2-7; D may be TRBD2 (6 bases). V was clipped by 3 bases and J by 5 bases, with 11 bases between them. CDR3 length: 12 residues. From germline, CDR1 is SQVTM and CDR2 ANQGSEA. This chain's CDR3 is CSVDYSGDEQYF. CDR3 sequence (DNA): TGCAGCGTTGATTATTCGGGGGACGAGCAGTACTTC.

This chain joins TRBV10-3 and TRBJ2-2; 11 positions match TRBD2. From germline, CDR1 is ENHRY and CDR2 SYGVKD. V was pared by 7 bases and J by 0 bases, with 4 bases of the junction left unmatched. The CDR3 sequence is 16 residues long. This CDR3 reads CAITMTSGANTGELFF. CDR3 sequence (DNA): TGTGCCATCACAATGACTAGCGGGGCGAACACCGGGGAGCTGTTTTTT.

The V gene is TRBV7-9, the J gene TRBJ2-3; 11 bases are shared with TRBD2. From germline, CDR1 is SEHNR and CDR2 FQNEAQ (reference sequence). This CDR3 contains 16 residues. V lost 10 bases, J lost 4 bases, and 13 bases stayed unmatched. The CDR3 bases are TGTGCCACCCGAGAGAGGTTAGCGGGAGGGCCAGATACGCAGTATTTT. Encoded protein: CATRERLAGGPDTQYF. The full variable domain, completed using reference TRBV7-9 and TRBJ2-3, is DTGVSQNPRHKITKRGQNVTFRCDPISEHNRLYWYRQTLGQGPEFLTYFQNEAQLEKSRLLSDRFSAERPKGSFSTLEIQRTEQGDSAMYLCATRERLAGGPDTQYFGPGTRLTVL.

V and J are TRBV5-6 and TRBJ2-3; 10 positions agree with TRBD1. CDR1 and CDR2 from the germline V gene are SGHDT and YYEEEE. This CDR3 spans 16 amino acids. Trimming took 4 bases from V and 3 from J; bases not matched to a gene: 8. CDR3 sequence reads: CASSPGQGFRTDTQYF. CDR3 nucleotide sequence: TGTGCCAGCAGCCCGGGACAGGGGTTTAGGACAGATACGCAGTATTTT.

The chain carries TRBV18 and TRBJ1-5; 8 nucleotides match TRBD1. V lost 3 bases, J lost 0 bases, and 4 bases stayed unmatched. Per the germline V gene, CDR1 is KGHSH and CDR2 is LQKENI. The CDR3 sequence is 16 residues long. CDR3 in DNA: TGTGCCAGCTCACCTGGACAGGGTAATAGCAATCAGCCCCAGCATTTT. Amino acids: CASSPGQGNSNQPQHF. Supplemented by reference TRBV18 and TRBJ1-5, the full variable domain reads NAGVMQNPRHLVRRRGQEARLRCSPMKGHSHVYWYRQLPEEGLKFMVYLQKENIIDESGMPKERFSAEFPKEGPSILRIQQVVRGDSAAYFCASSPGQGNSNQPQHFGDGTRLSIL.

The genes are TRBV10-1 and TRBJ2-2; D perhaps matches TRBD2 (6 bases). The germline gives CDR1 WNHNN, CDR2 SYGVQD (reference sequence). The germline V and J ends were trimmed by 0 bases and 3 bases, with 14 bases remaining between them. There are 17 residues in the CDR3. The CDR3 region has the DNA TGCGCCAGCAGTGAGTCGTTCGGCGGGGAGTACACCGGGGAGCTGTTTTTT. This translates into CASSESFGGEYTGELFF.

V is TRBV7-9 and J is TRBJ1-6, with no clear D. V was shortened by 0 bases and J by 7 bases, with 10 bases between the two germline ends. CDR1 is SEHNR and CDR2 is FQNEAQ in the germline V gene (reference sequence). CDR3 length equals 15 residues. The CDR3 is CASSLASIRNSPLHF. The CDR3 DNA reads TGTGCCAGCAGCTTAGCATCGATCAGAAATTCACCCCTCCACTTT.

V is TRBV6-5 and J is TRBJ1-2, with D uncertain. Germline loops: CDR1 MNHEY, CDR2 SVGAGI. The CDR3 runs to 15 residues. V was pared by 0 bases and J by 1 base, with 9 bases between. CDR3 residues: CASSYSAVINYGYTF. The CDR3 nucleotides are TGTGCCAGCAGTTACTCTGCGGTAATTAACTATGGCTACACCTTC.

This chain uses TRBV5-1 with TRBJ1-1; D remains unclear. CDR1 and CDR2 from the germline V gene are SGHRS and YFSETQ. The CDR3 has 12 amino acids. Trimming stripped 0 bases from V and 7 bases from J, with 7 bases between. The CDR3 here is CASSLVASEAFF. The CDR3 coding sequence is TGCGCCAGCAGCTTGGTAGCAAGTGAAGCTTTCTTT.